This T cell receptor (beta chain) was identified in a study of somatic mutations in cytotoxic T cells in rheumatoid arthritis. The assay was immunoSEQ multiplex PCR, and TCRdb's table has in-frame clones only and misses some. The sample consists of about 16,000 clones, roughly four fifths of them appearing once. Trimming took 10 bases from V and 2 from J, leaving 14 bases between them. Germline V gives CDR1 MNHNS, CDR2 SASEGT. This CDR3 is 13 amino acids long. This chain uses TRBV6-1 with TRBJ1-1; D not certain. This clonotype originated in a woman aged 50 to 65 with rheumatoid arthritis. Sequencing used CD8+ T cells sorted from blood. The CDR3 is CATLPDLNTEAFF. The CDR3 bases are TGTGCCACCCTACCCGATTTAAACACTGAAGCTTTCTTT.